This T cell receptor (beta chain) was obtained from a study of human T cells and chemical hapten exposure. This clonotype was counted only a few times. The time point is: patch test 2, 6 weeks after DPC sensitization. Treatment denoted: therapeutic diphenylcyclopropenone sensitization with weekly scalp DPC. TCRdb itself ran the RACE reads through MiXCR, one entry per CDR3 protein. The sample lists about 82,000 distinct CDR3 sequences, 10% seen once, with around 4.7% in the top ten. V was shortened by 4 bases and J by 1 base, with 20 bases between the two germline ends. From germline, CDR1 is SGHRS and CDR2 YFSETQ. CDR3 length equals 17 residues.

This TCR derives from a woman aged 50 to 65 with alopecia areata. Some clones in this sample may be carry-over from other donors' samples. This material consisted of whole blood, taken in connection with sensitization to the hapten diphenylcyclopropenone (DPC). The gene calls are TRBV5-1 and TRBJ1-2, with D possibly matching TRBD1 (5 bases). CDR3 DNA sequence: TGCGCCAGCAGCGACCGGGACCGAGGGGCGGTTAACTATGGCTACACCTTC. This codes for CASSDRDRGAVNYGYTF.